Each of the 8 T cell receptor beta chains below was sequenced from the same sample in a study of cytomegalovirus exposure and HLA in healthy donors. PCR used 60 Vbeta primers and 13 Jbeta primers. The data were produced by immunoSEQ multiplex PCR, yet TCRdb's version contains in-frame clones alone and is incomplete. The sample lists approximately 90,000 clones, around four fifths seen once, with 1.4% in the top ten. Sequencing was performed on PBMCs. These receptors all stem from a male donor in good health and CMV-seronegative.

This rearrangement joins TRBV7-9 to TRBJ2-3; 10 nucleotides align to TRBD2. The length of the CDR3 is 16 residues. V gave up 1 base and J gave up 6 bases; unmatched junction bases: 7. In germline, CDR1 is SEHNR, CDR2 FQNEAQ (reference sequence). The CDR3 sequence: CASSLGASGRTDTQYF. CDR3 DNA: TGTGCCAGCAGCTTAGGGGCTAGCGGGAGAACCGATACGCAGTATTTT.

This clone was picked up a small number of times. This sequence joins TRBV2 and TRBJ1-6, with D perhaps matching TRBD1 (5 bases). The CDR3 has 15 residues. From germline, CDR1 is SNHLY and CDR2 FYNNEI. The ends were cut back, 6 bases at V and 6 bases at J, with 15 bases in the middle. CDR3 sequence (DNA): TGTGCCAGCAGCGCGCAGGGAAAAACTAATTCACCCCTCCACTTT. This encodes CASSAQGKTNSPLHF.

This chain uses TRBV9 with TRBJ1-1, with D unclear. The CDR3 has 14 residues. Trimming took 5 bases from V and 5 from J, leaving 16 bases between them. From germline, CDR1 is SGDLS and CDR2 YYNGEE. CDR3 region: CASSRDEGGTEAFF. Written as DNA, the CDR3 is TGTGCCAGCAGTAGGGATGAGGGAGGTACTGAAGCTTTCTTT.

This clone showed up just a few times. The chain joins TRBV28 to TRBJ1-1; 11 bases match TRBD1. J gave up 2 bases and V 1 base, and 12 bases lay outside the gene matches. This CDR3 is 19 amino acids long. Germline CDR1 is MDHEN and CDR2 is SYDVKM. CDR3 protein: CASSLFPEWTGGINTEAFF. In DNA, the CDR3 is TGTGCCAGCAGTTTATTCCCGGAGTGGACAGGGGGCATTAACACTGAAGCTTTCTTT.

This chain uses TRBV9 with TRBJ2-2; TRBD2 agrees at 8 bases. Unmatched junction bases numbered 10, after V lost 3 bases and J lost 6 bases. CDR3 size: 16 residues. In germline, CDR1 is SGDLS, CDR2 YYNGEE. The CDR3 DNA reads TGTGCCAGCAGCGCGGGAGAGCGGGAGAGGGCCGGGGAGCTGTTTTTT. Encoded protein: CASSAGERERAGELFF.

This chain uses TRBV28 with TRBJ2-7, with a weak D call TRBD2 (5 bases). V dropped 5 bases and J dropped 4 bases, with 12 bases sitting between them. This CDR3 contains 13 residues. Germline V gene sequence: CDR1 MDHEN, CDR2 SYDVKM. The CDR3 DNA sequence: TGTGCCAGCAGTCTTCCCCGAGGGTACGAGCAGTACTTC. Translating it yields CASSLPRGYEQYF.

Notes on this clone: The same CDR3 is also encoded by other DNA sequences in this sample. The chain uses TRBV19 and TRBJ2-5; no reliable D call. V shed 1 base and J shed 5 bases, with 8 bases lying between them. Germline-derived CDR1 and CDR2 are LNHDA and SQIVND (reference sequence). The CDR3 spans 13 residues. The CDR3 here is CASSIGSVETQYF. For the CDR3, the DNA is TGTGCCAGTAGTATAGGGTCGGTGGAGACCCAGTACTTC.

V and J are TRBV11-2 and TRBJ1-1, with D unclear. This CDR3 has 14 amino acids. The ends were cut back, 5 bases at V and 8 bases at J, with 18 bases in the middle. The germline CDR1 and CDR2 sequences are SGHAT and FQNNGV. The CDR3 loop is CASSHSGLGREAFF. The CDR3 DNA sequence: TGTGCCAGCAGCCACTCGGGATTGGGCAGGGAAGCTTTCTTT.